This is a list of T cell receptor beta chains from one sample in a study of shared clonotypes between healthy human individuals. This table comes from immunoSEQ multiplex PCR, and its TCRdb copy is limited to in-frame clones, with some not included. The table shows approximately 600,000 clones, with 85% to 95% occurring only once. Sequencing was carried out using naive CD8+ T cells sorted from blood. These receptors were obtained from a woman in her 30s in good health. Each CDR3 is given with its conserved first and last residue. The order of the fields is V gene, clone size, J gene, D gene, CDR3 length, CDR3 DNA, CDR3 protein. D genes are given only for firm matches. Only some rows state a clone size, as once, few, many or a class for expanded clones.

TRBV5-6	NA	TRBJ1-1	NA	15	TGTGCCAGCAGGCTGCGACGGGGGATGAACACTGAAGCTTTCTTT	CASRLRRGMNTEAFF
TRBV28	NA	TRBJ2-7	TRBD1	16	TGTGCCAGCAGCATAATACTCGGACAGGGTAACCACGAGCAGTACTTC	CASSIILGQGNHEQYF
TRBV2	NA	TRBJ2-5	NA	14	TGTGCCAGCAGTCCGGGACATTACCAAGAGACCCAGTACTTC	CASSPGHYQETQYF
TRBV7-8	NA	TRBJ1-5	NA	15	TGTGCCAGCAGCTTAGAGGCAGGTTCCAATCAGCCCCAGCATTTT	CASSLEAGSNQPQHF
TRBV27	NA	TRBJ2-5	NA	13	TGTGCCAGCACCTCATCGTACCAAGAGACCCAGTACTTC	CASTSSYQETQYF
TRBV18	NA	TRBJ1-1	NA	14	TGTGCCAGCTCACCTAAACAGGGTACAGTCGGAGCTTTCTTT	CASSPKQGTVGAFF
TRBV7-9	NA	TRBJ2-7	TRBD1	15	TGTGCCAACCAACCCATAAGGGACAGGGGTTACGAGCAGTACTTC	CANQPIRDRGYEQYF
TRBV2	NA	TRBJ2-7	TRBD2	17	TGTGCCAGCAGTGATGGGGATTGGGGGGGTAGAGGGTACGAGCAGTACTTC	CASSDGDWGGRGYEQYF
TRBV6-5	NA	TRBJ2-7	NA	14	TGTGCCAGCAGTTACTCGGGGGGCAGCTACGAGCAGTACTTC	CASSYSGGSYEQYF
TRBV7-7	NA	TRBJ1-1	NA	14	TGTGCCAGCAGCTTAGCCCCAAGGAACACTGAAGCTTTCTTT	CASSLAPRNTEAFF
TRBV27	NA	TRBJ2-1	TRBD2	13	TGTGCCAGCAGTCTGGGACTATTCAATGAGCAGTTCTTC	CASSLGLFNEQFF
TRBV6-5	NA	TRBJ1-1	NA	13	TGTGCCAGCACCCTGGACGGCAACACTGAAGCTTTCTTT	CASTLDGNTEAFF
TRBV2	NA	TRBJ2-7	NA	13	TGTGCCACCCGATTGAGTACTAGCTACGAGCAGTACTTC	CATRLSTSYEQYF
TRBV7-9	NA	TRBJ2-7	TRBD1	12	TGTGCCAGCAGAGAGGACAGGGACGAGCAGTACTTC	CASREDRDEQYF
TRBV7-8	once	TRBJ2-2	NA	15	TGTGCCAGCAGCTTGGGGTCGGGGAACACCGGGGAGCTGTTTTTT	CASSLGSGNTGELFF
TRBV5-6	NA	TRBJ2-4	TRBD2	17	TGTGCCAGCAGCTTGGAGCCTAGCGGGGGTTCCAAAAACATTCAGTACTTC	CASSLEPSGGSKNIQYF
TRBV10-2	NA	TRBJ2-2	NA	14	TGCGCCAGCTGGGACACCTCGGGAACCGGGGAGCTGTTTTTT	CASWDTSGTGELFF
TRBV5-6	once	TRBJ2-7	NA	14	TGTGCCAGCAGCGCGGAGGGACAGAAATACGAGCAGTACTTC	CASSAEGQKYEQYF
TRBV28	NA	TRBJ2-3	TRBD2	15	TGTGCCAGCAGTTTGACGGGAGGAGGGTCAGATACGCAGTATTTT	CASSLTGGGSDTQYF
TRBV2	NA	TRBJ2-7	NA	13	TGTGCCACCTACGACGGAACAACTTACGAGCAGTACTTC	CATYDGTTYEQYF
TRBV28	NA	TRBJ1-5	NA	15	TGTGCCAGCAGTTCAGTAGAATTGTCCAATCAGCCCCAGCATTTT	CASSSVELSNQPQHF
TRBV27	NA	TRBJ2-7	NA	13	TGTGCCAGCAGTTTGAAGGGCAGCTACGAGCAGTACTTC	CASSLKGSYEQYF
TRBV9	NA	TRBJ2-5	NA	14	TGTGCCAGCAGTTTAGCGGCACGACAAGAGACCCAGTACTTC	CASSLAARQETQYF
TRBV29-1	NA	TRBJ1-1	NA	13	TGCAGCGCCCTCACCGGCGGCGGAACTGAAGCTTTCTTT	CSALTGGGTEAFF
TRBV7-9	NA	TRBJ2-3	NA	15	TGTGCCAGCAGCTTAGGTAGAGCCCCGGGGGATACGCAGTATTTT	CASSLGRAPGDTQYF
TRBV28	NA	TRBJ2-7	NA	15	TGTGCCAGCACCCCTTTATTGGGACAAACCTACGAGCAGTACTTC	CASTPLLGQTYEQYF
TRBV27	NA	TRBJ2-7	TRBD2	15	TGTGCCAGCAGTTTAAGTGCGGGAGGGCCCAACGAGCAGTACTTC	CASSLSAGGPNEQYF
TRBV29-1	once	TRBJ2-2	TRBD1	13	TGCAGCGGCTGGACAGGTGACACCGGGGAGCTGTTTTTT	CSGWTGDTGELFF
TRBV18	NA	TRBJ1-2	TRBD1	14	TGTGCCAGCTCACCGGGACAGGGTGTCTATGGCTACACCTTC	CASSPGQGVYGYTF
TRBV28	NA	TRBJ2-7	TRBD2	15	TGTGCCAGCAGTTTATTGTCGGCGGGAGTCTACGAGCAGTACTTC	CASSLLSAGVYEQYF
TRBV4-1	NA	TRBJ2-7	NA	12	TGCGCCAGCAGCCAAGGGGGCGGCGAGCAGTACTTC	CASSQGGGEQYF
TRBV28	NA	TRBJ1-5	TRBD1	16	TGTGCCAGCAGTTCCCGGGACAGGGCGGACGATCAGCCCCAGCATTTT	CASSSRDRADDQPQHF
TRBV13	NA	TRBJ2-3	NA	12	TGTGCCAGCAGCTTAGAGGGGGATACGCAGTATTTT	CASSLEGDTQYF
TRBV7-9	once	TRBJ1-4	NA	15	TGTGCCAGCAGCACTCTTCAGGGAGAAAATGAAAAACTGTTTTTT	CASSTLQGENEKLFF
TRBV7-8	NA	TRBJ1-1	NA	12	TGTGCCAGCAGCTCAGGGACTGCGGAAGCTTTCTTT	CASSSGTAEAFF
TRBV30	NA	TRBJ1-1	TRBD1	13	TGTGCCTGGAGTGTACACAGGGGCACTGAAGCTTTCTTT	CAWSVHRGTEAFF
TRBV6-5	NA	TRBJ1-5	NA	13	TGTGCCAGCAGTTACACCGGGGCTCAGCCCCAGCATTTT	CASSYTGAQPQHF
TRBV28	NA	TRBJ1-1	NA	14	TGTGCCAGCAGTTCCTATCAAGAGAACACTGAAGCTTTCTTT	CASSSYQENTEAFF